What follows are 23 T cell receptor beta chains derived from one specimen sequenced in a study of T cell responses to AZD1222 COVID-19 vaccine listed by TCRdb under 2021. Library preparation used the immunoSEQ multiplex PCR assay. Held by TCRdb, this immuneACCESS table contains in-frame sequences only and omits some clones. Under half of the omission traces to an unresolved V gene where checked; the cause of the rest is unknown. Within this sample are about 150,000 clones, with around 90% of them counted one time only. The ten largest clones represent over 15% of the sample. The time point label here, explained by the study, means: baseline before first vaccination. The sequencing used peripheral blood, collected on day 0 of AZD1222 vaccination. The receptors stem from an adult in good health.

This clone came up once. The rearrangement uses TRBV27 and TRBJ1-4; D not certain. In germline, CDR1 is MNHEY, CDR2 SMNVEV (reference sequence). This CDR3 spans 15 amino acids. Trimming removed 3 bases at V and 0 bases at J, with 8 bases between. The CDR3 nucleotides read TGTGCCAGCAGTTTTAAACTTGCAACTAATGAAAAACTGTTTTTT. Translated: CASSFKLATNEKLFF. Complete variable domain (other parts from reference TRBV27 and TRBJ1-4): EAQVTQNPRYLITVTGKKLTVTCSQNMNHEYMSWYRQDPGLGLRQIYYSMNVEVTDKGDVPEGYKVSRKEKRNFPLILESPSPNQTSLYFCASSFKLATNEKLFFGSGTQLSVL.

This rearrangement joins TRBV27 to TRBJ2-1, with TRBD2 identical over 12 bases. This CDR3 spans 16 amino acids. The germline V gene encodes CDR1 MNHEY and CDR2 SMNVEV (reference sequence). V dropped 4 bases and J dropped 3; count of bases not matched to a gene: 4. In nucleotides, the CDR3 is TGTGCCAGCAGTTCCAGGACTAGCGGGAACTACAATGAGCAGTTCTTC. This sequence encodes CASSSRTSGNYNEQFF.

This clone has more than one count but fewer than ten. This chain uses TRBV5-4 with TRBJ1-1; possible D gene TRBD1, 5 bases. V lost 0 bases to trimming and J lost 5 bases, with 17 bases between them. The CDR3 extends over 16 amino acids. Germline V CDR1 and CDR2: SGHNT, YYREEE (reference sequence). CDR3 DNA sequence: TGTGCCAGCAGCTTGGGGGGGGACTTGTTGAGGACTGAAGCTTTCTTT. Its protein is CASSLGGDLLRTEAFF.

The chain links TRBV5-1 to TRBJ2-7, with D uncertain. Germline V gives CDR1 SGHRS, CDR2 YFSETQ. CDR3 length equals 13 residues. The V gene lost 4 bases and the J gene lost 2 bases, with 10 bases spanning the gap. CDR3 sequence (DNA): TGCGCCAGCAGCCCCACCCCCCCCTACGAGCAGTACTTC. It encodes CASSPTPPYEQYF.

This rearrangement joins TRBV7-2 to TRBJ2-7; the match to TRBD2 covers 9 bases. The CDR3 loop spans 14 amino acids. V gave up 6 bases and J gave up 2 bases; unmatched junction bases: 5. Germline CDR1 is SGHTA and CDR2 is FQGNSA. The CDR3 region is CASRRAGGTYEQYF. The CDR3 DNA sequence: TGTGCCAGCAGAAGAGCGGGAGGCACCTACGAGCAGTACTTC.

This clone was recorded once. Other nucleotide sequences in the sample specify the same CDR3. The chain recombines TRBV2 with TRBJ1-1, with D hard to call. Per the germline V gene, CDR1 is SNHLY and CDR2 is FYNNEI. Trimming removed 4 bases from V and 0 bases from J, with 6 bases in between. This CDR3 comprises 13 residues. CDR3 DNA sequence: TGTGCCAGCAGTGGGCAGGTGAACACTGAAGCTTTCTTT. Its protein is CASSGQVNTEAFF.

V gene TRBV30 combines with J gene TRBJ1-1, with D tentatively TRBD1 (6 bases). Germline loops: CDR1 GTSNPN, CDR2 SVGIG (reference sequence). The length of the CDR3 is 13 residues. Trimming cost V 3 bases and J 3 bases, with 11 bases left between them. The CDR3 sequence: CAWSLQGYTEAFF. The CDR3 region has the DNA TGTGCCTGGAGCTTACAGGGTTACACTGAAGCTTTCTTT.

The rearrangement links TRBV9 to TRBJ1-2; 9 nucleotides agree with TRBD1. Per the germline V gene, CDR1 is SGDLS and CDR2 is YYNGEE. CDR3 size: 14 residues. After removal of 5 bases from V and 11 bases from J, the junction contained 13 bases not matched to a gene. In nucleotides, the CDR3 is TGTGCCAGCAGTAGGGACAGGGCGGGAGTTGGTTACACCTTC. This sequence encodes CASSRDRAGVGYTF.

The chain combines TRBV5-1 with TRBJ1-2; the D gene is possibly TRBD1 (6 bases). This CDR3 is 16 amino acids long. Germline CDR1 reads SGHRS; CDR2 reads YFSETQ. Deletions cut 0 bases from V and 0 bases from J, with 12 bases between. The CDR3 coding sequence is TGCGCCAGCAGCTTGGAGGGGGACGGCTCTAACTATGGCTACACCTTC. Protein product: CASSLEGDGSNYGYTF.

The J gene is TRBJ1-5, the V gene TRBV6-5; D uncertain. The germline CDR1 and CDR2 sequences are MNHEY and SVGAGI. CDR3 length: 13 amino acids. V lost 2 bases to trimming and J lost 0 bases, with 2 bases between them. For the CDR3, the DNA is TGTGCCAGCAGTTACGATAGCAATCAGCCCCAGCATTTT. Its translation is CASSYDSNQPQHF.

J is TRBJ1-2 and V is TRBV3-1 (or the pseudogene TRBV3-2); D is perhaps TRBD1 (5 bases). Germline lookup yields CDR1 LGHDT and CDR2 YNNKEL (reference sequence). V lost 5 bases and J 6 bases, leaving 13 bases between the germline ends. CDR3 length equals 13 residues. For the CDR3, the DNA is TGTGCCAGCAGCTTGACCGGGGGTGATGGCTACACCTTC. Translated, it gives CASSLTGGDGYTF.

The CDR3 spells CASSFPGVGGYTF. The CDR3 bases are TGTGCCAGCAGCTTTCCAGGGGTTGGGGGCTACACCTTC. V gene TRBV5-4 combines with J gene TRBJ1-2; D possibly corresponds to TRBD1 (6 bases). Germline CDR1 and CDR2: SGHNT and YYREEE (reference sequence). The CDR3 is 13 amino acids. Between the trimmed V and J ends, which lost 2 bases and 8 bases, there was a span of 13 bases.

The chain carries TRBV30 and TRBJ2-3, with a weak D call TRBD1 (8 bases). Germline V lookup: CDR1 GTSNPN, CDR2 SVGIG (reference sequence). The CDR3 has 14 amino acids. The V end lost 3 bases, the J end lost 8 bases, and 18 bases lay between the germline ends. This CDR3 reads CAWSHRGGFVTQYF. In DNA form, the CDR3 reads TGTGCCTGGAGCCACAGGGGGGGGTTCGTTACGCAGTATTTT. The full variable domain, completed using reference TRBV30 and TRBJ2-3, is SQTIHQWPATLVQPVGSPLSLECTVEGTSNPNLYWYRQAAGRGLQLLFYSVGIGQISSEVPQNLSASRPQDRQFILSSKKLLLSDSGFYLCAWSHRGGFVTQYFGPGTRLTVL.

The chain joins TRBV2 to TRBJ1-3; 9 nucleotides match TRBD1. This CDR3 is 14 amino acids long. The trim removed 4 bases at V and 4 bases at J, leaving 2 bases unmatched. The germline V gene encodes CDR1 SNHLY and CDR2 FYNNEI. The CDR3 DNA is TGTGCCAGCAGTGCCGGGACAGGGGGAAACACCATATATTTT. Its translation is CASSAGTGGNTIYF.

J is TRBJ1-6 and V is TRBV6-5; D is undetermined. V was shortened by 8 bases and J by 0 bases, with 8 bases between the two germline ends. In germline, CDR1 is MNHEY, CDR2 SVGAGI. The CDR3 runs 14 residues. In DNA, the CDR3 is TGTGCCAGCCGCTTTAGCTCCTATAATTCACCCCTCCACTTT. Translation gives CASRFSSYNSPLHF.

The chain employs TRBV20-1 and TRBJ1-2; unclear D gene. The germline gives CDR1 DFQATT, CDR2 SNEGSKA (reference sequence). The CDR3 is made up of 11 amino acids. V was trimmed by 6 bases and J by 3 bases, leaving 8 bases between them. The CDR3 sequence: CSAPQDYGYTF. For the CDR3, the DNA is TGCAGTGCGCCCCAGGACTATGGCTACACCTTC.

With respect to this clone: Additional DNA sequences in this sample encode the identical CDR3. This chain links TRBV7-2 with TRBJ1-4; D perhaps matches TRBD1 (5 bases). This CDR3 is built from 14 residues. Germline CDR1 reads SGHTA; CDR2 reads FQGNSA. V gave up 1 base and J gave up 4 bases, with 7 bases separating them. CDR3 nucleotides: TGTGCCAGCAGCTTAGGGGGGGGTAATGAAAAACTGTTTTTT. Translated: CASSLGGGNEKLFF.

The V gene is TRBV4-3, the J gene TRBJ2-2; 7 nucleotides align to TRBD1. V lost 4 bases and J lost 8; bases outside the gene matches: 10. CDR1 and CDR2 (germline): LGHNA, YSLEER. This CDR3 is built from 15 residues. The CDR3 DNA reads as TGCGCCAGCAGCCTCCGACAGGGACACCGGGGGGAGCTGTTTTTT. This translates into CASSLRQGHRGELFF.

The chain has TRBV7-8 and TRBJ2-7, with 7 nucleotides matching TRBD1. This CDR3 spans 14 amino acids. V gave up 4 bases and J gave up 6 bases; unmatched junction bases: 9. From germline, CDR1 is SGHVS and CDR2 FQNEAQ. The CDR3 here is CASSYTDRVGEQYF. In DNA, the CDR3 is TGTGCCAGCAGCTATACAGACAGGGTCGGCGAGCAGTACTTC.

This clone was picked up a small number of times. V usage is TRBV11-3 and J usage is TRBJ2-7; weak D call: TRBD2 (5 bases). The germline V gene has CDR1 SGHNT and CDR2 YENEEA. The CDR3 spans 14 residues. Trimming removed 5 bases from V and 2 bases from J, with 13 bases in between. The CDR3 nucleotides read TGTGCCAGCAGCCCCCTCGGAGGAGCCTACGAGCAGTACTTC. Encoded protein: CASSPLGGAYEQYF.

The V and J genes are TRBV7-9 and TRBJ2-1; 11 bases align to TRBD2. Germline V gene data show CDR1 as SEHNR and CDR2 as FQNEAQ (reference sequence). With V trimmed by 6 bases and J by 0 bases, 10 bases remained unmatched. CDR3 length: 18 residues. The CDR3, as DNA: TGTGCCAGCAGGCAACTAGCGGGGGTTTTTTACTCCTACAATGAGCAGTTCTTC. Its translation is CASRQLAGVFYSYNEQFF.

V gene TRBV5-1 combines with J gene TRBJ1-2; D not certain. The ends were cut back, 4 bases at V and 8 bases at J, with 15 bases in the middle. The CDR3 is 13 amino acids. In germline, CDR1 is SGHRS, CDR2 YFSETQ. CDR3 nucleotides: TGCGCCAGCAGCGTGGACGGATACCGCGGCTACACCTTC. Its protein product is CASSVDGYRGYTF.

This clone was counted between two and nine times. This chain links TRBV7-2 with TRBJ1-6; D not resolved. In germline, CDR1 is SGHTA, CDR2 FQGNSA. The CDR3 has 17 amino acids. Deletions cut 2 bases from V and 8 bases from J, with 19 bases between. The CDR3 region has the DNA TGTGCCAGCAGCTTAACGCGCAGTTATGGGTTCGATTCACCCCTCCACTTT. This encodes CASSLTRSYGFDSPLHF.